The source of this T cell receptor (beta chain) is a study of T cell repertoires in cytomegalovirus infection (dated by TCRdb to between 2018 and 2021). For the study in its entirety: Donor HLA type was relevant to the analysis, because carriage of CMV infection together with the matching HLA type was indicated by public TCR beta signatures.

Sequenced on an Illumina HiSeq 1500. TCRdb reanalyzed the raw reads on its own, using fastp at Q25 for trimming and MiXCR for clone calling, and kept in-frame beta chains. Under each unique CDR3 protein, matching rows form one entry showing the most common genes and DNA. In this sample the table shows 150,000 to 160,000 distinct CDR3 sequences, around a quarter of which occur a single time. The ten largest clones take up approximately 11% of the sample. Study-level results and caveats: In both this cohort and an independent cohort of 352 donors, the cumulative frequency of public TCR beta family members distinguished carriers of CMV infection plus the relevant HLA type. The ex vivo response was dominated by HLA-C-restricted CMV-specific TCR beta clonotypes, and the single most frequent clonotype in two of eight donors was supplied by these HLA-C-restricted clonotypes.

CDR1 and CDR2, looked up from the germline V gene, are MDHEN and SYDVKM. After removal of 1 base from V and 0 bases from J, the junction retains 2 bases not matched to a gene. From the cysteine up to the phenylalanine, the CDR3 has a length of 17 residues. Of all the DNA, just the CDR3 is kept, 51 bases in frame from base 1. Ten or more counts support this clonotype. Its antigen remains undetermined. Base quality data are lacking; no much larger clone is found one base away. Material for sequencing was PBMCs. The chain was built from TRBV28 and TRBJ2-2, with TRBD2 identical over 10 junction bases. The source is a human donor in good health (CMV status not recorded). Some clones in this sample may be carry-over from other donors' samples. The CDR3 reads CASSLSGLAANTGELFF. The DNA is as follows: TGTGCCAGCAGTTTATCCGGACTAGCGGCGAACACCGGGGAGCTGTTTTTT. When the CDR3 is completed using the reference TRBV28 and TRBJ2-2 genes on either side, the full variable domain is DVKVTQSSRYLVKRTGEKVFLECVQDMDHENMFWYRQDPGLGLRLIYFSYDVKMKEKGDIPEGYSVSREKKERFSLILESASTNQTSMYLCASSLSGLAANTGELFFGEGSRLTVL.